This entry describes one T cell receptor beta chain. This CDR3 is also generated by other DNA sequences in the sample. Profiled with immunoSEQ multiplex PCR; TCRdb holds only in-frame clones, not every one. The sample has 300,000 to 400,000 clones; approximately 89% are singletons. The source of the sample is a study of blood T cell repertoires in COVID-19. Study as a whole: The United States, Italy and Spain provided the acute and convalescent COVID-19 samples. From T cells, B-cell-depleted T cells, or PBMCs came the material, which was cDNA or gDNA.

This CDR3 has 12 residues. Germline V gene lookup returns CDR1 DFQATT and CDR2 SNEGSKA (reference sequence). V dropped 3 bases and J dropped 3 bases, with 9 bases sitting between them. The sample was peripheral blood. The V and J genes are TRBV20-1 and TRBJ2-7; possible D gene TRBD1, 5 bases. This TCR was sampled from a woman aged 50 to 60 who had recovered from COVID-19. The CDR3 sequence: CSASPTGYEQYF. CDR3 DNA: TGCAGTGCTAGTCCCACAGGCTACGAGCAGTACTTC.